This T cell receptor beta chain comes out of a study of blood T cell repertoires in COVID-19. The overall study: There were acute and convalescent COVID-19 samples, and they came from the United States, Italy and Spain.

Donors in Cohort 3 counted as recovered after two negative PCRs, clearance, or symptom resolution. Germline V CDR1 and CDR2: SNHLY, FYNNEI. This CDR3 region has 17 residues. The V and J ends lost 7 bases and 8 bases, in that order; junction bases with no gene match: 15. Authors' data handling: Reference gene primers were amplified, and this amplification served to estimate nucleated cell counts. Generated by immunoSEQ multiplex PCR, the TCRdb table keeps only in-frame clones and is missing some. That table furnishes V, J and clone size, whereas the DNA furnished D and trimming. The sample has 150,000 to 200,000 clones; around 91% are singletons.

The receptor was isolated from a woman between 18 and 29 years old who had recovered from COVID-19. The rearrangement uses TRBV2 and TRBJ2-1; 12 nucleotides match TRBD2. The sample consisted of PBMCs or T cells enriched from blood (not recorded which). The CDR3, as DNA: TGTGCCAGCAAGGTCTCTAGCGGGAGGGTAATTGGATATGAGCAGTTCTTC. Protein product: CASKVSSGRVIGYEQFF.